This T cell receptor beta chain was retrieved from a study of a mutant IDH1 vaccine in newly diagnosed glioma. Overall study: The sex distribution of treated patients was 62.5% male and around 40% female, with a mean age of roughly 40 years. Antecedent treatment encompassed radiotherapy, temozolomide, or their combination; the majority received both.

The repertoire was sequenced with immunoSEQ multiplex PCR; TCRdb's copy has only in-frame clones and lacks some. The sample records about 59,000 clones, around 83% being singletons. V was clipped by 3 bases and J by 9 bases, with 6 bases between them. The CDR3 extends over 11 amino acids. The V gene's germline CDR1 is MDHEN and CDR2 SYDVKM. Noted time point: week 47, end of study. The vaccine gave 300 ug of a 20-mer mutant IDH1 peptide subcutaneously per dose. Concerning this clone: As yet, its antigen is unknown.

The rearrangement uses TRBV28 and TRBJ2-1; TRBD2 might be the D (5 bases). The receptor was derived from a man aged 25 to 40 with glioma. Sequenced here: PBMCs, sampled from a glioma patient whose treatment included an IDH1 peptide vaccine. The CDR3 sequence is CASSLTTEQFF. In DNA, the CDR3 is TGTGCCAGCAGTTTGACTACTGAGCAGTTCTTC.